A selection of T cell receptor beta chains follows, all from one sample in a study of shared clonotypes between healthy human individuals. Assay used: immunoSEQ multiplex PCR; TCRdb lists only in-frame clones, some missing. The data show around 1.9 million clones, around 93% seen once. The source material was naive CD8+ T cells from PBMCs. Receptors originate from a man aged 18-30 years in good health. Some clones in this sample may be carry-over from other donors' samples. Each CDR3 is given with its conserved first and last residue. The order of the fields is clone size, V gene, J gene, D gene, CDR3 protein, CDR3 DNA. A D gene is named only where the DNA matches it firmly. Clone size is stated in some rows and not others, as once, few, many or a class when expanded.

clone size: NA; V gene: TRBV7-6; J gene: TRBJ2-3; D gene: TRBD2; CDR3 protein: CASSRTSGSTDTQYF; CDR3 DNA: TGTGCCAGCAGCCGGACTAGCGGGAGCACAGATACGCAGTATTTT
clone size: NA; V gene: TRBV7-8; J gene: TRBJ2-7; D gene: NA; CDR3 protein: CASSSRGREASPGAYEQYF; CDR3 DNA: TGTGCCAGCAGCTCTCGCGGCAGGGAGGCCTCCCCTGGGGCCTACGAGCAGTACTTC
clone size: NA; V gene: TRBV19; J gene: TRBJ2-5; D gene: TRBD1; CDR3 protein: CASRQGVETQYF; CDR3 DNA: TGTGCCAGTAGACAGGGGGTAGAGACCCAGTACTTC
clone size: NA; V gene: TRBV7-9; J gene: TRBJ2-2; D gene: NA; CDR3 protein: CASSAVDNTGELFF; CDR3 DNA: TGTGCCAGCAGCGCAGTGGATAACACCGGGGAGCTGTTTTTT
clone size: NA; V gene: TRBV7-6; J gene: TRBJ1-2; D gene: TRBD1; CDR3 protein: CASSLARPTGTGPNFNYGYTF; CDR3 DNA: TGTGCCAGCAGCTTAGCGCGGCCAACCGGGACAGGGCCCAACTTTAACTATGGCTACACCTTC
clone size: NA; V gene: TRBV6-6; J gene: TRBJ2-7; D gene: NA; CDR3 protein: CASSYSHRSSYEQYF; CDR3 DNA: TGTGCCAGCAGTTACTCTCACAGGAGCTCCTACGAGCAGTACTTC
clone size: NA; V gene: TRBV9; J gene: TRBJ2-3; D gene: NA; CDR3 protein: CASSVGDTFTDTQYF; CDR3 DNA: TGTGCCAGCAGCGTAGGGGACACCTTCACAGATACGCAGTATTTT
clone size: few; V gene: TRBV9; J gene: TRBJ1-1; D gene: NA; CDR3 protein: CASSDQGWNTEAFF; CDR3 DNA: TGTGCCAGCAGCGATCAGGGGTGGAACACTGAAGCTTTCTTT
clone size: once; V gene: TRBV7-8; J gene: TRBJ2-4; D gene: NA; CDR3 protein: CASSDNDWTFKNIQYF; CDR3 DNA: TGTGCCAGCAGCGATAACGACTGGACCTTCAAAAACATTCAGTACTTC
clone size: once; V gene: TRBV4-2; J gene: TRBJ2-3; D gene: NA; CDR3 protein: CASSQEGPSTDTQYF; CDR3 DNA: TGTGCCAGCAGCCAAGAAGGACCGAGCACAGATACGCAGTATTTT
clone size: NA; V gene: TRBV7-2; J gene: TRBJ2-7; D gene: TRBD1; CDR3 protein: CASSWTGGEQYF; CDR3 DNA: TGTGCCAGCAGCTGGACAGGGGGGGAGCAGTACTTC
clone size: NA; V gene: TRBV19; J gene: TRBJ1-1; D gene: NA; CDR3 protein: CASSIGETASTEAFF; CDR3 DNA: TGTGCCAGTAGTATTGGGGAGACGGCGAGCACTGAAGCTTTCTTT
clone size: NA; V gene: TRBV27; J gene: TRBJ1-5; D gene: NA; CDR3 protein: CASSVTHGQYSNQPQHF; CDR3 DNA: TGTGCCAGCAGTGTAACCCACGGACAGTATAGCAATCAGCCCCAGCATTTT
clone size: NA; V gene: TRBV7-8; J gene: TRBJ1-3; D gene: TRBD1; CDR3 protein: CASSKQGGTNTIYF; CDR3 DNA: TGTGCCAGCAGCAAGCAGGGGGGGACAAACACCATATATTTT